This T cell receptor beta chain was recorded in a study of post-analysis software for immune sequencing data. On the study more broadly: Several disease courses (relapsing-remitting, secondary progressive and progressive-relapsing) of multiple sclerosis were included.

CDR3 length: 15 residues. Trimming removed 2 bases at V and 5 bases at J, with 15 bases between. In germline, CDR1 is PRHDT, CDR2 FYEKMQ (reference sequence). Study-wide results and limits: A significant reduction in normalized Chao1 diversity was observed in multiple sclerosis patients versus controls. Patients had higher frequencies than controls of roughly five TRBV segments, including TRBV5-6, TRBV5-1 and TRBV20-1. F measure clustering grouped samples strongly by preparation batch.

The TCR beta cDNA libraries contained unique molecular identifiers. Each sample of about 0.95 to 11 million input T cells yielded approximately 500,000 cDNA molecules, so each molecule approximated one T cell. One entry per CDR3 protein results from TCRdb running MiXCR on the PCR reads. The sample has 400,000 to 500,000 distinct CDR3 sequences, approximately 38% seen once. In its sample, this clonotype was seen a few times. Its antigen is currently unknown. This chain joins TRBV13 and TRBJ2-5; no reliable D call. Sequencing was performed on blood. The TCR was taken from a girl aged 2 to 10 with multiple sclerosis. The CDR3: CASSLSPTVGETQYF. The CDR3 DNA is TGTGCCAGCAGCTTATCTCCGACCGTGGGGGAGACCCAGTACTTC.